This T cell receptor (beta chain) originates from a study of blood T cell repertoires in COVID-19. TCRdb's copy holds only in-frame clones and misses some; the assay was immunoSEQ multiplex PCR. This table holds a few hundred thousand clones, about 92% found once. There are 18 residues in the CDR3. J gave up 0 bases and V 1 base, and 7 bases lay outside the gene matches. Germline-derived CDR1 and CDR2 are LGHDT and YNNKEL (reference sequence). The sequenced sample was peripheral blood. The rearrangement links TRBV3-1 (or the pseudogene TRBV3-2) to TRBJ2-3; 10 bases map to TRBD2. The clonotype was recovered from a woman aged 55-69 years with COVID-19, enrolled during active disease. CDR3 region: CASSQGVSGGTSTDTQYF. Written as DNA, the CDR3 is TGTGCCAGCAGCCAAGGGGTTAGCGGGGGGACTAGCACAGATACGCAGTATTTT.